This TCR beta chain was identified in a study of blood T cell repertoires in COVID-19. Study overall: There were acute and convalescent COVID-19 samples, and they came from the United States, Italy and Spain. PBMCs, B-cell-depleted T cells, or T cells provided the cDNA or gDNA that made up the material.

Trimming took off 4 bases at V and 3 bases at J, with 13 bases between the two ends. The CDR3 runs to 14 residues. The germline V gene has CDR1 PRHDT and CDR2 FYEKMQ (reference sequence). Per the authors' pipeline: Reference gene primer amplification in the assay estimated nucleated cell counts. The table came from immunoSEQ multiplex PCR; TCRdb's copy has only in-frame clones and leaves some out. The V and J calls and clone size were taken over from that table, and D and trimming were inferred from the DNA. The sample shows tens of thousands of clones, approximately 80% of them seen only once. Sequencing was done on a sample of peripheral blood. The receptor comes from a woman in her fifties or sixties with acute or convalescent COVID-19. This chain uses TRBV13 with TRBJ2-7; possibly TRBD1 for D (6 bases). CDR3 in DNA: TGTGCCAGCAGCTCAGACAGGAAAAACTACGAGCAGTACTTC. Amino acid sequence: CASSSDRKNYEQYF.